The clone carrying this T cell receptor (beta chain) was picked up many times. Its specificity is unknown. The data were taken from a study of T cells in Graves' hyperthyroidism and ophthalmopathy. Study in general: Blood from the periphery was taken at initial diagnosis, before any treatment. Study-wide points: Ophthalmopathy prediction by the model preceded onset by a median roughly 6 months.

RNA transcripts gave rise to amplified TCR beta CDR3 regions. The HTBI set primed first-round TCR CDR3 RT-PCR. TCRdb ran MiXCR on the multiplex PCR reads and lists one entry per CDR3 protein. Here the sample spans 360,000 or so distinct CDR3 sequences, 15% to 20% being singletons. Germline V gives CDR1 DFQATT, CDR2 SNEGSKA (reference sequence). Trimming pared 6 bases from V and 4 bases from J, leaving 19 bases between. The CDR3 is 14 residues long. The TCR originated in a woman younger than 30 with Graves' hyperthyroidism. The chain combines TRBV20-1 with TRBJ2-7, with D possibly being TRBD2 (6 bases). The source material was blood. The CDR3 nucleotides read TGCAGTGCAGTTCGGGCAGCGGGCGGTTACGAGCAGTACTTC. This gives the protein CSAVRAAGGYEQYF.